This entry describes one T cell receptor (beta chain). V lost 7 bases to trimming and J lost 3 bases; unmatched junction nucleotides: 12. The CDR3 spans 15 residues. Germline V lookup: CDR1 MNHNY, CDR2 SVGAGI (reference sequence). This sample was taken from a study of T cell changes during pregnancy in multiple sclerosis. Sequencing was performed with immunoSEQ multiplex PCR; in TCRdb, only in-frame clones are kept and a portion is missing. The data contain about 46,000 clones, approximately 90% of them singletons. The sequenced sample was CD8+ T cells from peripheral blood mononuclear cells, obtained in the second trimester of pregnancy. V usage is TRBV6-6 and J usage is TRBJ2-7, with TRBD1 matching over 7 bases. The sequence was obtained from a female donor with multiple sclerosis, enrolled in a pregnancy study. The CDR3 region is CASTYGDSPSYEQYF. In DNA form, the CDR3 reads TGTGCCAGCACCTACGGGGACAGTCCTAGCTACGAGCAGTACTTC.